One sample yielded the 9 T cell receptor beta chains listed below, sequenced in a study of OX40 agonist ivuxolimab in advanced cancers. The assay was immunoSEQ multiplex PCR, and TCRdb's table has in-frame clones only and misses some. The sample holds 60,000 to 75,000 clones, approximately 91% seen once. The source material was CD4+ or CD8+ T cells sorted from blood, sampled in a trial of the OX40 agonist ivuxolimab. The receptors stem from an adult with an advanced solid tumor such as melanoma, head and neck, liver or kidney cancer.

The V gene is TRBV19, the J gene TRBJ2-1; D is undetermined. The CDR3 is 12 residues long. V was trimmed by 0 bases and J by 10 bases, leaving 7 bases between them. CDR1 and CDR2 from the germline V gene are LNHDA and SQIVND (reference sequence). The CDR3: CASSIDTGEQFF. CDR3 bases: TGTGCCAGTAGTATAGACACCGGCGAGCAGTTCTTC.

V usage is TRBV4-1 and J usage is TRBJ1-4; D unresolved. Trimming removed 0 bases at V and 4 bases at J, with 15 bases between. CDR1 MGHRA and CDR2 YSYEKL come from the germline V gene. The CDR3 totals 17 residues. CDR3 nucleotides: TGCGCCAGCAGCCAAGATAGCCTTGGGAGCTTTAATGAAAAACTGTTTTTT. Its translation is CASSQDSLGSFNEKLFF.

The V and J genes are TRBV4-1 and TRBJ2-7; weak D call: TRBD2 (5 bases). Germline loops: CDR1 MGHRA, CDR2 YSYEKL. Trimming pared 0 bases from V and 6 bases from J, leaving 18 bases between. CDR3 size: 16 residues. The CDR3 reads CASSQERPGIGFEQYV. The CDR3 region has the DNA TGCGCCAGCAGCCAAGAAAGGCCCGGGATTGGTTTCGAGCAGTACGTC.

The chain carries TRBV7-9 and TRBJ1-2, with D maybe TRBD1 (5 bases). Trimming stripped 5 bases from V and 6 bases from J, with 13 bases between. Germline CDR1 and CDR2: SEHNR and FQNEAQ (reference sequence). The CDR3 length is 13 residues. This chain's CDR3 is CASSQGSLHGYTF. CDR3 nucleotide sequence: TGTGCCAGCAGCCAGGGTTCTCTCCATGGCTACACCTTC.

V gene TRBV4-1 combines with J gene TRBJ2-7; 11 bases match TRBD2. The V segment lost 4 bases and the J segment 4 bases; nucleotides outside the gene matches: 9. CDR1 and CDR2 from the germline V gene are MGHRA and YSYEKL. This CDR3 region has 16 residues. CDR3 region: CASSLLAGDEGYEQYF. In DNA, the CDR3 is TGCGCCAGCAGCCTACTAGCGGGAGATGAAGGGTACGAGCAGTACTTC.

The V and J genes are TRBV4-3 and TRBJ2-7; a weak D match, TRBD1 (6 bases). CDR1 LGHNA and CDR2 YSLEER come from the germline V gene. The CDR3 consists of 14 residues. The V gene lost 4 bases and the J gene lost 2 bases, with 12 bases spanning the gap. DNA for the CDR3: TGCGCCAGCAGCCCATCGGACAGAACCTACGAGCAGTACTTC. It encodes CASSPSDRTYEQYF.

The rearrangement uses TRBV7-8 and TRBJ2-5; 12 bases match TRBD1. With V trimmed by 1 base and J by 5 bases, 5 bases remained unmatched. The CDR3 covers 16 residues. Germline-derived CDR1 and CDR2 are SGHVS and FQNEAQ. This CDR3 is CASSLEWDRGRETQYF. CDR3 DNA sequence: TGTGCCAGCAGCTTAGAATGGGACAGGGGGCGTGAGACCCAGTACTTC.

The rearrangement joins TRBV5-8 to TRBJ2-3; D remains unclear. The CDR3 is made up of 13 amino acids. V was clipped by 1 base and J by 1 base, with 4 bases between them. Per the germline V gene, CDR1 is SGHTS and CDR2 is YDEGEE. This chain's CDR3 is CASSLWGTDTQYF. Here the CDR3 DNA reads TGTGCCAGCAGCTTGTGGGGCACAGATACGCAGTATTTT. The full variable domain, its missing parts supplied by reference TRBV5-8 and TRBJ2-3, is EAGVTQSPTHLIKTRGQQATLRCSPISGHTSVYWYQQALGLGLQFLLWYDEGEERNRGNFPPRFSGRQFPNYSSELNVNALELEDSALYLCASSLWGTDTQYFGPGTRLTVL.

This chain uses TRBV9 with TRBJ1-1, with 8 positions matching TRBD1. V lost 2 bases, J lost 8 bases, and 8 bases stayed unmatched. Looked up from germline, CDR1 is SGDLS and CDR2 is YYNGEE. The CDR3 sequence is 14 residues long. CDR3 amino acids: CASSVDGTGLEAFF. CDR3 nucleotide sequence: TGTGCCAGCAGCGTGGACGGGACAGGCCTGGAAGCTTTCTTT.